One and the same sample provided the 2 T cell receptor beta chains below, sequenced in a study of technical replicates of blood from a handful of donors. Clones were sequenced by immunoSEQ multiplex PCR, and TCRdb holds only the in-frame ones, with some missing. Of 59,000 or so clones in the sample, 85% to 95% were seen once. What was sequenced was PBMCs. These receptors came from a human donor in good health. Some clones in this sample may be carry-over from other donors' samples.

The chain couples TRBV7-9 to TRBJ2-4; D unresolved. The length of the CDR3 is 13 residues. Looked up from germline, CDR1 is SEHNR and CDR2 is FQNEAQ (reference sequence). V was cut by 1 base and J by 8 bases, with 9 bases left in between. The CDR3 DNA follows: TGTGCCAGCAGCTTAGAAGCGTTGGACATTCAGTACTTC. Its protein product is CASSLEALDIQYF.

The chain joins TRBV5-4 to TRBJ2-7, with TRBD2 matching 14 bases. The V segment lost 3 bases and the J segment 2 bases; nucleotides outside the gene matches: 4. This CDR3 has 16 residues. The V gene's germline CDR1 is SGHNT and CDR2 YYREEE (reference sequence). CDR3 DNA sequence: TGTGCCAGCAGCTGGGGGACTAGCGGGGGAGCCTACGAGCAGTACTTC. Its protein product is CASSWGTSGGAYEQYF.